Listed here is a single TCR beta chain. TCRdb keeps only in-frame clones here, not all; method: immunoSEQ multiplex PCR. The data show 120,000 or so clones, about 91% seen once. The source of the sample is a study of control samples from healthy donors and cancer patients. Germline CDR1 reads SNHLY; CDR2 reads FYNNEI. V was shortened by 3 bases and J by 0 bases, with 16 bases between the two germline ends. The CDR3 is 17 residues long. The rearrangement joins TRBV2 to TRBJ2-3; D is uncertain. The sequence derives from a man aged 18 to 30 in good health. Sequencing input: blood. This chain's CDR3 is CASSDPAVDPSTDTQYF. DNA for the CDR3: TGTGCCAGCAGTGACCCCGCGGTGGACCCTAGCACAGATACGCAGTATTTT.